Following are 21 T cell receptor beta chains from one sample sequenced in a study of blood T cell repertoires in COVID-19. Here immunoSEQ multiplex PCR was the method, and the copy in TCRdb shows in-frame clones only, minus some. There are approximately 250,000 clones in the sample; 85% to 95% occur only once, and roughly 2.8% lies in the top ten. The specimen sequenced was PBMCs or T cells enriched from blood (not recorded which). The receptors were gathered from a man aged 35-49 years who had been exposed to COVID-19.

V gene TRBV25-1 combines with J gene TRBJ2-1; TRBD1 matches at 7 bases. CDR1 is MGHDK, CDR2 SYGVNS, per germline. The CDR3 is 15 amino acids. The V segment lost 1 base and the J segment 5 bases; nucleotides outside the gene matches: 5. The CDR3 loop reads CASSESGQGDNEQFF. CDR3 in DNA: TGTGCCAGCAGTGAATCCGGCCAGGGGGACAATGAGCAGTTCTTC.

The CDR3 DNA sequence: TGTGCCAGCAGCTATACCGGGACAGGGGGAGGCTACACCTTC. Amino acid sequence: CASSYTGTGGGYTF. The rearrangement links TRBV28 to TRBJ1-2, with 11 bases matching TRBD1. J was trimmed by 8 bases and V by 6 bases; bases with no gene match: 8. Germline loops: CDR1 MDHEN, CDR2 SYDVKM. The CDR3 sequence is 14 residues long.

V usage is TRBV9 and J usage is TRBJ1-1; 9 positions match TRBD1. The CDR3 contains 16 residues. V was clipped by 3 bases and J by 3 bases; unmatched bases: 9. Looked up from germline, CDR1 is SGDLS and CDR2 is YYNGEE. Here the CDR3 reads CASSAVGQGVDTEAFF. CDR3 in DNA: TGTGCCAGCAGCGCAGTGGGACAGGGCGTCGACACTGAAGCTTTCTTT.

The chain uses TRBV5-1 and TRBJ2-7; 10 nucleotides align to TRBD2. Germline CDR1 is SGHRS and CDR2 is YFSETQ. CDR3 length equals 14 residues. The J segment lost 6 bases and the V segment lost 3 bases, leaving 6 bases of the junction unmatched. The CDR3 region is CASSYPSGSFEQYF. In DNA, the CDR3 is TGCGCCAGCAGCTATCCTAGCGGGAGTTTCGAGCAGTACTTC.

The CDR3 loop reads CATSRGAETSGQETQYF. CDR3 DNA: TGTGCCACCAGCAGAGGGGCCGAGACTAGCGGGCAAGAGACCCAGTACTTC. The chain has TRBV15 and TRBJ2-5; 10 bases map to TRBD2. In germline, CDR1 is LNHNV, CDR2 YYDKDF (reference sequence). The CDR3 runs to 17 residues. V was pared by 1 base and J by 2 bases, with 7 bases of the junction left unmatched. The full variable domain, with the rest looked up from reference TRBV15 and TRBJ2-5, is DAMVIQNPRYQVTQFGKPVTLSCSQTLNHNVMYWYQQKSSQAPKLLFHYYDKDFNNEADTPDNFQSRRPNTSFCFLDIRSPGLGDTAMYLCATSRGAETSGQETQYFGPGTRLLVL.

The V call is TRBV3-1 (or the pseudogene TRBV3-2), the J call TRBJ2-2; 8 nucleotides line up with TRBD2. J was trimmed by 6 bases and V by 0 bases; bases with no gene match: 0. Per the germline V gene, CDR1 is LGHDT and CDR2 is YNNKEL (reference sequence). The CDR3 extends over 14 amino acids. CDR3 residues: CASSQDSGAGELFF. The CDR3 DNA follows: TGTGCCAGCAGCCAAGATAGCGGGGCCGGGGAGCTGTTTTTT.

This rearrangement joins TRBV6-1 to TRBJ2-7; 7 bases are shared with TRBD1. Germline assignment: CDR1 MNHNS and CDR2 SASEGT. The CDR3 is 14 amino acids. The V and J ends lost 1 base and 4 bases, in that order; junction bases with no gene match: 4. CDR3 sequence (DNA): TGTGCCAGCAGTGAAGTGAACAGGGGTTACGAGCAGTACTTC. Translation: CASSEVNRGYEQYF.

The gene calls are TRBV5-1 and TRBJ2-7; 14 bases are a match to TRBD2. There are 15 residues in the CDR3. Germline V CDR1 and CDR2: SGHRS, YFSETQ. V lost 7 bases to trimming and J lost 4 bases; unmatched junction nucleotides: 7. CDR3 bases: TGCGCCAGCTGCCTGGGACTAGCGGGAGAATACGAGCAGTACTTC. Residues: CASCLGLAGEYEQYF. Full variable domain (remainder filled in from reference TRBV5-1 and TRBJ2-7): KAGVTQTPRYLIKTRGQQVTLSCSPISGHRSVSWYQQTPGQGLQFLFEYFSETQRNKGNFPGRFSGRQFSNSRSEMNVSTLELGDSALYLCASCLGLAGEYEQYFGPGTRLTVT.

The chain employs TRBV19 and TRBJ1-1, with a possible D match to TRBD1 (6 bases). V lost 1 base to trimming and J lost 4 bases, with 13 bases between them. The CDR3 sequence is 15 residues long. Germline V gene data show CDR1 as LNHDA and CDR2 as SQIVND (reference sequence). The CDR3 DNA follows: TGTGCCAGTAGTATAGGGGTTCAGGGGAGCACTGAAGCTTTCTTT. Translated: CASSIGVQGSTEAFF.

A remark on this clone: Other DNA sequences from this sample encode an identical CDR3 as well. This rearrangement joins TRBV9 to TRBJ2-2; the match to TRBD1 covers 10 bases. CDR1 is SGDLS and CDR2 is YYNGEE in the germline V gene. The V and J ends lost 4 bases and 0 bases, in that order; junction bases with no gene match: 3. The CDR3 spans 16 residues. The DNA of the CDR3 is TGTGCCAGCAGCCGAGGACAGGGGGCGAACACCGGGGAGCTGTTTTTT. Encoded protein: CASSRGQGANTGELFF.

This clone has just a few counts. The J gene is TRBJ2-1, the V gene TRBV5-1; D not certain. V gave up 1 base and J gave up 0 bases, with 8 bases separating them. Germline CDR1 and CDR2: SGHRS and YFSETQ. The CDR3 spans 15 residues. CDR3 in DNA: TGCGCCAGCAGCTTGAGCCCTGGCTCCTACAATGAGCAGTTCTTC. The encoded protein is CASSLSPGSYNEQFF.

The chain joins TRBV10-1 to TRBJ2-1; D gene unclear. Looked up from germline, CDR1 is WNHNN and CDR2 is SYGVQD (reference sequence). The CDR3 sequence is 12 residues long. V lost 4 bases, J lost 3 bases, and 4 bases lay in between. The CDR3 here is CASSVVYNEQFF. CDR3 coding DNA: TGCGCCAGCAGTGTAGTCTACAATGAGCAGTTCTTC.

The chain combines TRBV30 with TRBJ2-2; 7 nucleotides match TRBD2. The CDR3 length is 14 residues. CDR1 is GTSNPN and CDR2 is SVGIG in the germline V gene (reference sequence). The trim removed 3 bases at V and 5 bases at J, leaving 6 bases unmatched. CDR3 loop: CAWRKRGRTGELFF. Here the CDR3 DNA reads TGTGCCTGGAGGAAGCGGGGTAGGACCGGGGAGCTGTTTTTT.

V and J are TRBV7-9 and TRBJ1-2; maybe TRBD1 (6 bases). Per the germline V gene, CDR1 is SEHNR and CDR2 is FQNEAQ (reference sequence). There are 13 residues in the CDR3. Trimming pared 5 bases from V and 7 bases from J, leaving 14 bases between. CDR3 nucleotides: TGTGCCAGCAGCCCTAGGGGGGGGCTTGGCTACACCTTC. Encoded protein: CASSPRGGLGYTF. Looking up the rest from reference TRBV7-9 and TRBJ1-2 gives the full variable domain: DTGVSQNPRHKITKRGQNVTFRCDPISEHNRLYWYRQTLGQGPEFLTYFQNEAQLEKSRLLSDRFSAERPKGSFSTLEIQRTEQGDSAMYLCASSPRGGLGYTFGSGTRLTVV.

V gene TRBV9 combines with J gene TRBJ2-1, with D unclear. The CDR3 length is 15 residues. Trimming removed 4 bases from V and 0 bases from J, with 11 bases in between. The V gene's germline CDR1 is SGDLS and CDR2 YYNGEE. CDR3 sequence reads: CASSRERTSYNEQFF. CDR3 nucleotide sequence: TGTGCCAGCAGCCGAGAGCGAACCTCCTACAATGAGCAGTTCTTC.

This chain joins TRBV28 and TRBJ2-5, with 7 bases matching TRBD1. The CDR3 is made up of 12 amino acids. Per germline, CDR1 MDHEN and CDR2 SYDVKM. Trimming removed 10 bases from V and 5 bases from J; junction bases left unmatched: 7. The CDR3 loop is CATSTGLETQYF. As DNA, the CDR3 is TGTGCCACCTCGACAGGGCTGGAGACCCAGTACTTC.

The gene calls are TRBV5-6 and TRBJ1-4; 7 bases are shared with TRBD1. The CDR3 covers 15 residues. V lost 0 bases to trimming and J lost 5 bases; unmatched junction nucleotides: 4. Germline V CDR1 and CDR2: SGHDT, YYEEEE. CDR3 nucleotide sequence: TGTGCCAGCAGCTTGGTTGGGGGACAGAATGAAAAACTGTTTTTT. It yields the protein CASSLVGGQNEKLFF.

The chain links TRBV30 to TRBJ1-1, with 9 positions matching TRBD1. J was trimmed by 11 bases and V by 1 base; bases with no gene match: 11. CDR3 length: 14 amino acids. Per germline, CDR1 GTSNPN and CDR2 SVGIG (reference sequence). CDR3 sequence reads: CAWSGTGANLQAFF. The CDR3 bases are TGTGCCTGGAGTGGGACAGGGGCCAACCTCCAGGCTTTCTTT.

This clone came up once. The V call is TRBV21-1, the J call TRBJ1-5; the table's D call of TRBD1 was not tested on the DNA. TRBV21-1 corresponds to a pseudogene. This CDR3 comprises 17 residues. CDR3 bases: TGTGCCAGCAGCAAAGGTGAACACATCAATAGCAATCAGCCCCAGCATTTT. Its protein is CASSKGEHINSNQPQHF.

A remark on this clone: The junction departs from the called germline gene at one end, perhaps through a read error. V is TRBV19 and J is TRBJ2-7, with a weak D call TRBD2 (5 bases). This CDR3 comprises 14 residues. Germline V gene lookup returns CDR1 LNHDA and CDR2 SQIVND (reference sequence). As DNA, the CDR3 is TGTGCCAGTAGCTCATCACCGAGGGCCTACGAGCAGTGCTTC. Its protein is CASSSSPRAYEQCF.

This rearrangement joins TRBV19 to TRBJ1-2; 8 bases agree with TRBD1. With 4 bases clipped from V and 0 bases from J, the junction kept 4 bases outside the gene matches. The CDR3 consists of 15 residues. CDR1 is LNHDA and CDR2 is SQIVND in the germline V gene (reference sequence). The CDR3: CASSTGGRPNYGYTF. The DNA for the CDR3 is TGTGCCAGTAGTACAGGGGGCCGACCTAACTATGGCTACACCTTC.